The entry below describes one T cell receptor beta chain. Original data processing: Reference gene primers were amplified, and this amplification served to estimate nucleated cell counts. Generated by immunoSEQ multiplex PCR, the TCRdb table keeps only in-frame clones and is missing some. That table is the source of V, J and clone size, and D and trimming were worked out from the DNA. The sample holds roughly 74,000 clones, roughly four fifths seen once. The sample belongs to a study of blood T cell repertoires in COVID-19. Whole-study context: PBMCs, B-cell-depleted T cells, or T cells were the source of the cDNA or gDNA that made up the material.

The CDR3 length is 16 residues. V was clipped by 3 bases and J by 4 bases; unmatched bases: 7. The germline gives CDR1 MNHEY, CDR2 SMNVEV (reference sequence). The V gene is TRBV27, the J gene TRBJ2-2, with 8 positions matching TRBD1. The sequenced material came from peripheral blood. The receptor was isolated from a man between 65 and 85 years old with acute or convalescent COVID-19. The CDR3 sequence: CASSLTGAAGTGELFF. The CDR3 DNA is TGTGCCAGCAGTTTGACAGGGGCCGCAGGCACCGGGGAGCTGTTTTTT.